These 8 T cell receptor beta chains share one sample of origin, sequenced in a study of blood T cells in healthy people across ages. Through a sample-barcoded 5' primer and a J-beta primer mix, a second PCR was run for roughly 7 to 11 cycles. TCRdb ran MiXCR on the 5' RACE reads and lists one entry per CDR3 protein. The data contain roughly 1.4 million distinct CDR3 sequences, 45% to 70% of them seen just once; the ten biggest clones take up 6.5% to 8.5%. Specimen: blood. The receptor source for this set is a man between 18 and 35 years old in good health.

The chain recombines TRBV10-3 with TRBJ2-6; TRBD2 is a possible D gene (6 bases). The CDR3 length is 15 residues. Trimming cost V 10 bases and J 0 bases, with 13 bases left between them. Germline loops: CDR1 ENHRY, CDR2 SYGVKD. CDR3: CATRLGGSGANVLTF. The CDR3, as DNA: TGTGCCACCCGGCTGGGGGGCTCTGGGGCCAACGTCCTGACTTTC.

The chain recombines TRBV12-5 with TRBJ1-2; maybe TRBD1 (6 bases). CDR3 length equals 14 residues. V lost 2 bases and J 3 bases, leaving 10 bases between the germline ends. Germline CDR1 and CDR2: LGHNT and FRNRAP. The CDR3 region is CASGLIQGYYGYTF. The CDR3 region has the DNA TGTGCTAGTGGTTTGATACAGGGCTACTATGGCTACACCTTC. The variable domain in full, with the rest retrieved from reference TRBV12-5 and TRBJ1-2, is DARVTQTPRHKVTEMGQEVTMRCQPILGHNTVFWYRQTMMQGLELLAYFRNRAPLDDSGMPKDRFSAEMPDATLATLKIQPSEPRDSAVYFCASGLIQGYYGYTFGSGTRLTVV.

The chain recombines TRBV4-2 with TRBJ2-1; D possibly matches TRBD1 or TRBD2 (5 bases each). The CDR3 spans 15 residues. The germline gives CDR1 LGHNA, CDR2 YNFKEQ. The V end lost 4 bases, the J end lost 15 bases, and 25 bases lay between the germline ends. The CDR3 bases are TGTGCCAGCAGCCCCCAATCGAGAGGGCCGAGGGGTTGGTTCTTC. This translates into CASSPQSRGPRGWFF.

This chain joins TRBV6-5 and TRBJ2-3; 10 bases line up with TRBD1. The CDR3 length is 13 residues. Germline-derived CDR1 and CDR2 are MNHEY and SVGAGI. The V segment lost 11 bases and the J segment 4 bases; nucleotides outside the gene matches: 6. As DNA, the CDR3 is TGTGCCTCGGGACAGGGGTTCGCAGATACGCAGTATTTT. It specifies CASGQGFADTQYF.

The chain combines TRBV4-1 with TRBJ2-6; D gene unclear. The V end was cut by 5 bases, the J end by 2 bases, with 7 bases between. The CDR3 totals 14 residues. Germline loops: CDR1 MGHRA, CDR2 YSYEKL. This CDR3 reads CASSSTPGANVLTF. CDR3 DNA sequence: TGCGCCAGCAGCTCGACCCCTGGGGCCAACGTCCTGACTTTC.

This clonotype was found many times. V gene TRBV29-1 combines with J gene TRBJ2-1; D gene ambiguous. The V gene's germline CDR1 is SQVTM and CDR2 ANQGSEA. V shed 4 bases and J shed 8 bases, with 3 bases lying between them. The CDR3 has 9 residues. CDR3 sequence (DNA): TGCAGCGTTGGCTATGAGCAGTTCTTC. Translated, it gives CSVGYEQFF.

The CDR3 nucleotides are TGTGCCAGCAGACGCTTTGCGACCTACGAGCAGTACTTC. It translates to CASRRFATYEQYF. The chain joins TRBV12-3 or TRBV12-4 to TRBJ2-7; D not certain. This CDR3 is built from 13 residues. The V end was cut by 6 bases, the J end by 2 bases, with 11 bases between.

The J gene is TRBJ2-7, the V gene TRBV20-1; a weak D match, TRBD2 (6 bases). The CDR3 is made up of 16 amino acids. CDR1 is DFQATT and CDR2 is SNEGSKA in the germline V gene (reference sequence). Trimming took off 0 bases at V and 2 bases at J, with 17 bases between the two ends. This chain's CDR3 is CSARDLGGATAYEQYF. In DNA, the CDR3 is TGCAGTGCTAGAGATCTGGGGGGAGCTACAGCCTACGAGCAGTACTTC.